This is a list of T cell receptor beta chains from one sample in a study of CD8 T cells in ankylosing spondylitis. TCRdb ran MiXCR on the 5' RACE reads and lists one entry per CDR3 protein. The sample yields 200,000 to 250,000 distinct CDR3 sequences, about 7% seen once. Material: blood, either unsorted or a sorted T cell fraction (not recorded which). These receptors were obtained from a male donor with ankylosing spondylitis. Both conserved end residues are part of each CDR3. D genes are given only for firm matches. The size field is filled for only some rows; it gives once, few, many or a size class.

many	TRBV12-3/TRBV12-4	TRBJ2-1	TRBD2	CASSASGSGYNEQFF	TGTGCCAGCAGTGCTAGCGGGAGTGGCTACAATGAGCAGTTCTTC
-	TRBV5-1	TRBJ2-7	-	CASSLVDSPAYEQYF	TGCGCCAGCAGCTTGGTTGACAGCCCAGCCTACGAGCAGTACTTC
many	TRBV7-9	TRBJ2-7	TRBD1	CASSLAGTGVEQYF	TGTGCCAGCAGCTTAGCGGGGACAGGGGTAGAGCAGTACTTC
many	TRBV20-1	TRBJ2-1	TRBD2	CSARDSGRVDEQFF	TGCAGTGCTAGAGATAGCGGGAGGGTGGATGAGCAGTTCTTC
many	TRBV7-9	TRBJ2-7	TRBD1	CASSSRGPNEQYF	TGTGCCAGCAGCTCCAGGGGGCCCAACGAGCAGTACTTC
many	TRBV5-8	TRBJ1-5	-	CASSYWDGGGNQPQHF	TGTGCCAGCAGCTATTGGGACGGGGGAGGCAATCAGCCCCAGCATTTT
many	TRBV6-5	TRBJ2-2	-	CASRGYTGELFF	TGTGCCAGCAGGGGATACACCGGGGAGCTGTTTTTT
few	TRBV7-9	TRBJ1-3	-	CASSLGGSAGNTIYF	TGTGCCAGCAGCTTAGGAGGTAGCGCTGGAAACACCATATATTTT
many	TRBV27	TRBJ2-1	TRBD2	CASSLSGGFLNEQFF	TGTGCCAGCAGTTTATCGGGAGGGTTTTTGAATGAGCAGTTCTTC
many	TRBV28	TRBJ1-2	TRBD1	CASSLGTGRYGYTF	TGTGCCAGCAGTTTAGGGACAGGGCGCTATGGCTACACCTTC
many	TRBV4-3	TRBJ1-1	-	CASSQEFGQPNTEAFF	TGCGCCAGCAGCCAAGAGTTCGGACAGCCGAACACTGAAGCTTTCTTT
many	TRBV28	TRBJ2-5	TRBD1	CASALTRGGSGETQYF	TGTGCCAGCGCCTTGACCAGAGGGGGCTCTGGGGAGACCCAGTACTTC
many	TRBV12-3/TRBV12-4	TRBJ2-7	-	CASSFGGKSYEQYF	TGTGCCAGCAGTTTTGGGGGGAAATCCTACGAGCAGTACTTC
many	TRBV6-6	TRBJ2-2	-	CASSPSGPGELFF	TGTGCCAGCAGTCCCTCTGGTCCCGGGGAGCTGTTTTTT
many	TRBV11-2	TRBJ2-1	TRBD2	CASSTRLAGNEQFF	TGTGCCAGCAGCACCCGACTAGCGGGGAATGAGCAGTTCTTC
-	TRBV29-1	TRBJ1-2	-	CSVPGSNNYGYTF	TGCAGCGTCCCGGGGAGTAATAACTATGGCTACACCTTC
many	TRBV10-2	TRBJ2-7	-	CASIGTRQEQYF	TGCGCCAGCATTGGGACTCGCCAAGAGCAGTACTTC
-	TRBV6-5	TRBJ2-7	-	CASSYSRLEGEQYF	TGTGCCAGCAGTTACTCGAGACTAGAGGGCGAGCAGTACTTC
many	TRBV7-9	TRBJ2-2	-	CASSLVVHGELFF	TGTGCCAGCAGCTTAGTTGTCCACGGGGAGCTGTTTTTT
-	TRBV19	TRBJ2-1	TRBD2	CASTGVAGGTYNEQFF	TGTGCCAGTACTGGGGTAGCGGGGGGAACCTACAATGAGCAGTTCTTC
many	TRBV28	TRBJ2-4	TRBD1	CASSLLRNRGQMSIQYF	TGTGCCAGCAGCTTACTCCGGAACCGGGGACAGATGAGCATTCAGTACTTC
many	TRBV7-9	TRBJ2-7	TRBD1	CASGDRDRGLEQYF	TGTGCCAGCGGCGACCGGGACAGGGGGCTCGAGCAGTACTTC
many	TRBV6-6	TRBJ2-7	-	CASSYSQGYEQYF	TGTGCCAGCAGTTACTCGCAGGGCTACGAGCAGTACTTC
many	TRBV9	TRBJ1-2	-	CASSGSGTESNYGYTF	TGTGCCAGCAGCGGATCCGGGACGGAAAGTAACTATGGCTACACCTTC
few	TRBV11-2	TRBJ2-3	TRBD2	CASSLGLAGAADTQYF	TGTGCCAGCAGCTTAGGACTAGCGGGAGCAGCAGATACGCAGTATTTT
many	TRBV3-1	TRBJ1-5	TRBD1	CASSEQGAPNQPQHF	TGTGCCAGCAGCGAACAGGGGGCGCCCAATCAGCCCCAGCATTTT
-	TRBV25-1	TRBJ1-5	-	CASSEIGLNAPQHF	TGTGCCAGCAGTGAAATAGGGCTAAACGCACCCCAGCATTTT
many	TRBV15	TRBJ1-2	-	CATSTNDRSSGYGYTF	TGTGCCACCAGCACCAATGACCGGTCCAGTGGCTATGGCTACACCTTC